This T cell receptor (beta chain) was observed in a study of blood T cell repertoires in COVID-19. Across the whole study: Spain, Italy and the United States supplied samples that represented acute and convalescent COVID-19. Sources were T cells, B-cell-depleted T cells, or PBMCs; the material itself was cDNA or gDNA.

As originally analysed: Estimation of nucleated cell counts relied on the amplification of reference gene primers. The table came from immunoSEQ multiplex PCR; TCRdb's copy has only in-frame clones and leaves some out. The DNA was the basis for D and trimming; V, J and clone size are from that table. In the table there are some 150,000 clones, about 79% of which are singletons. The CDR3 consists of 15 residues. Germline lookup yields CDR1 GTSNPN and CDR2 SVGIG (reference sequence). With 0 bases clipped from V and 6 bases from J, the junction kept 1 base outside the gene matches. The receptor was derived from a woman between 45 and 60 years old in a cohort sampled during active or convalescent COVID-19. The chain employs TRBV30 and TRBJ2-2, with 13 bases lining up with TRBD2. The sample consisted of peripheral blood. The CDR3 spells CAWSVGTSGAGELFF. The DNA of the CDR3 is TGTGCCTGGAGTGTGGGGACTAGCGGGGCCGGGGAGCTGTTTTTT.